Following are 10 T cell receptor beta chains from one sample sequenced in a study of early stage breast cancer tumors (dated by TCRdb to about 2017). Library preparation used the immunoSEQ multiplex PCR assay. Imported from immuneACCESS, the table was reduced by TCRdb to in-frame sequences with V and J called. These copies leave out some clones; in studies compared against another copy, an unresolved V gene accounts for under half, and the cause of the remainder is not known. The sample includes fewer than 75,000 clones, with 60% to 85% observed a single time. Less than 4% of the sample is taken by the ten largest. What was sequenced was blood. The receptors were gathered from a person under 45 with breast cancer.

This chain joins TRBV12-5 and TRBJ1-1; TRBD1 matches 9 bases. The V gene end was trimmed by 8 bases and the J gene end by 4 bases; junction bases not matched to a gene: 14. The CDR3 contains 16 residues. From germline, CDR1 is LGHNT and CDR2 FRNRAP. In DNA, the CDR3 is TGTGCTAGTCTCTCGCCCGGGACAGGGAGGATCACTGAAGCTTTCTTT. Its translation is CASLSPGTGRITEAFF.

This clone was seen more than once but under ten times. The chain is built from TRBV19 and TRBJ2-1, with TRBD2 matching 7 bases. The trim removed 7 bases at V and 7 bases at J, leaving 10 bases unmatched. Germline CDR1 LNHDA, CDR2 SQIVND (reference sequence). The CDR3 has 14 residues. The CDR3 nucleotides are TGTGCCAGTATGAGTGCGGGAGATCGGAATGAGCAGTTCTTC. Translated, it gives CASMSAGDRNEQFF.

The V call is TRBV18, the J call TRBJ1-5; D gene unclear. V lost 2 bases, J lost 3 bases, and 14 bases lay in between. The germline V gene encodes CDR1 KGHSH and CDR2 LQKENI. The length of the CDR3 is 16 residues. In DNA form, the CDR3 reads TGTGCCAGCTCACCAGGGCCGACAATCATCAATCAGCCCCAGCATTTT. It translates to CASSPGPTIINQPQHF.

The rearrangement links TRBV2 to TRBJ1-2; tentative D call: TRBD1 (5 bases). The CDR3 consists of 12 residues. V was clipped by 5 bases and J by 3 bases, with 7 bases between them. CDR1 and CDR2 (germline): SNHLY, FYNNEI. CDR3 protein: CASSPGHYGYTF. DNA of the CDR3: TGTGCCAGCAGTCCGGGACACTATGGCTACACCTTC.

The chain carries TRBV19 and TRBJ2-7; unclear D gene. The length of the CDR3 is 13 residues. Per the germline V gene, CDR1 is LNHDA and CDR2 is SQIVND (reference sequence). With 5 bases removed from V and 3 bases from J, the gap between germline ends came to 11 bases. The CDR3 reads CASSPAPVYEQYF. The CDR3 DNA reads as TGTGCCAGTAGTCCCGCGCCCGTCTACGAGCAGTACTTC. Full variable domain (rest looked up from reference TRBV19 and TRBJ2-7): DGGITQSPKYLFRKEGQNVTLSCEQNLNHDAMYWYRQDPGQGLRLIYYSQIVNDFQKGDIAEGYSVSREKKESFPLTVTSAQKNPTAFYLCASSPAPVYEQYFGPGTRLTVT.

J is TRBJ2-5 and V is TRBV29-1, with D possibly TRBD2 on 6 matching bases. There are 14 residues in the CDR3. V was clipped by 2 bases and J by 5 bases, with 15 bases between them. Germline assignment: CDR1 SQVTM and CDR2 ANQGSEA. The CDR3: CSVERGGDEETQYF. CDR3 coding DNA: TGCAGCGTTGAACGCGGAGGGGATGAGGAGACCCAGTACTTC. The whole variable domain, remainder taken from reference TRBV29-1 and TRBJ2-5, is SAVISQKPSRDICQRGTSLTIQCQVDSQVTMMFWYRQQPGQSLTLIATANQGSEATYESGFVIDKFPISRPNLTFSTLTVSNMSPEDSSIYLCSVERGGDEETQYFGPGTRLLVL.

The chain links TRBV7-9 to TRBJ2-3; 8 bases are shared with TRBD1. Germline loops: CDR1 SEHNR, CDR2 FQNEAQ (reference sequence). Trimming removed 8 bases from V and 2 bases from J; junction bases left unmatched: 6. The CDR3 spans 14 residues. The CDR3 loop reads CASGQGAPTDTQYF. In DNA, the CDR3 is TGTGCCAGCGGCCAGGGGGCCCCCACAGATACGCAGTATTTT.

This rearrangement joins TRBV14 to TRBJ2-7; D might be TRBD1 (7 bases). V was pared by 4 bases and J by 0 bases, with 25 bases between. This CDR3 spans 19 amino acids. The germline V gene has CDR1 SGHDN and CDR2 FVKESK. CDR3 residues: CASSLLGLRGDSDSYEQYF. The CDR3 nucleotides are TGTGCCAGCAGCCTTCTCGGGTTGCGCGGGGACAGTGACTCCTACGAGCAGTACTTC. The variable domain in full, completed from reference TRBV14 and TRBJ2-7, reads EAGVTQFPSHSVIEKGQTVTLRCDPISGHDNLYWYRRVMGKEIKFLLHFVKESKQDESGMPNNRFLAERTGGTYSTLKVQPAELEDSGVYFCASSLLGLRGDSDSYEQYFGPGTRLTVT.

The chain recombines TRBV4-3 with TRBJ1-2, with D maybe TRBD1 (6 bases). V was trimmed by 1 base and J by 1 base, leaving 16 bases between them. The germline V gene has CDR1 LGHNA and CDR2 YSLEER. The CDR3 length is 17 residues. This CDR3 is CASSQGATWTDNYGYTF. DNA for the CDR3: TGCGCCAGCAGCCAAGGCGCGACTTGGACAGATAACTATGGCTACACCTTC.

V gene TRBV10-3 combines with J gene TRBJ2-2, with 8 bases that match TRBD2. The CDR3 totals 14 residues. CDR1 and CDR2 from the germline V gene are ENHRY and SYGVKD. V shed 6 bases and J 5 bases; nucleotides not matched to a gene: 5. The CDR3: CAIRSGSRTGELFF. The CDR3 bases are TGTGCCATCAGGAGCGGGAGTAGGACCGGGGAGCTGTTTTTT.